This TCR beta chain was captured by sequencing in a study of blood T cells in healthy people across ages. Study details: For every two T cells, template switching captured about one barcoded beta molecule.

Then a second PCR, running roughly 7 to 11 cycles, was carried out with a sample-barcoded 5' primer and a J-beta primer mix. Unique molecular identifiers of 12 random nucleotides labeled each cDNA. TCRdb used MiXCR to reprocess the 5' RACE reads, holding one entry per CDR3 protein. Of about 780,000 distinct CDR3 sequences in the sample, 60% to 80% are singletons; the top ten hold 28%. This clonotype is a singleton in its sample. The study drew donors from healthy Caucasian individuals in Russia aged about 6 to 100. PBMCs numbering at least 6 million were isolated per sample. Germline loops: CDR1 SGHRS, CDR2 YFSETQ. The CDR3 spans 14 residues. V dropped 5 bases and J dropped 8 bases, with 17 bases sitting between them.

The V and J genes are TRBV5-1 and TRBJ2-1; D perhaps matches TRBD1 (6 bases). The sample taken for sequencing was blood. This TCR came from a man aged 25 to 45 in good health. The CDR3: CASRGDRDMYEQFF. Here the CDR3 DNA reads TGCGCCAGCAGGGGGGACCGGGACATGTATGAGCAGTTCTTC.